The T cell receptor beta chain under discussion was sequenced for a study of T cells in women clearing cervical HPV infection. Study-level findings and limits: Timing of associations relative to infection is unclear; T-cell subsets were not isolated.

Some clones are missing from TCRdb's copy, which holds only in-frame ones; the method was immunoSEQ multiplex PCR. The listing contains about 35,000 clones. The CDR3 is made up of 15 amino acids. In germline, CDR1 is SGDLS, CDR2 YYNGEE. The germline V and J ends were trimmed by 0 bases and 6 bases, with 12 bases remaining between them. Note on this clone: Its antigen is still unknown. The read terminates 3 residues before the CDR3 end, so the remaining end is supplied by the germline J gene.

The clonotype was recovered from a woman aged 18-70 years with a cervical HPV16 infection that either progressed to CIN3+ or cleared (not recorded which). This chain joins TRBV9 and TRBJ2-2, with TRBD2 as a possible D gene (5 bases). Sequenced input: blood buffy coat. The sequenced CDR3 bases are TGTGCCAGCAGCGTAGCTACTAGTACCTCCGGGGAG. It is translated as CASSVATSTSGE. The CDR3 reads in full as CASSVATSTSGELFF. Full variable domain (rest looked up from reference TRBV9 and TRBJ2-2): DSGVTQTPKHLITATGQRVTLRCSPRSGDLSVYWYQQSLDQGLQFLIQYYNGEERAKGNILERFSAQQFPDLHSELNLSSLELGDSALYFCASSVATSTSGELFFGEGSRLTVL.